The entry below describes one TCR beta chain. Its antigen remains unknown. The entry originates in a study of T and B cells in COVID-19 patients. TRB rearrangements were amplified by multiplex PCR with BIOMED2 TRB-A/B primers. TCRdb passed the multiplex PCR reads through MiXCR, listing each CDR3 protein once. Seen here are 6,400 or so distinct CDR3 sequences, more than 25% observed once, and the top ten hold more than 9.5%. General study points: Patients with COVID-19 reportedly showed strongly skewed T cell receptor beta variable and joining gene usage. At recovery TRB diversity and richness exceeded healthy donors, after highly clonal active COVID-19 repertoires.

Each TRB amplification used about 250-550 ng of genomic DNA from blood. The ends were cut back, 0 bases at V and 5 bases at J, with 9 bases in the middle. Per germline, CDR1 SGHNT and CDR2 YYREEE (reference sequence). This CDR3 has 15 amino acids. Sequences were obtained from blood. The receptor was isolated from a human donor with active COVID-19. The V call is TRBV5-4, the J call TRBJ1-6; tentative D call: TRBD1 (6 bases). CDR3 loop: CASSLGGQNNSPLHF. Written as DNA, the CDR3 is TGTGCCAGCAGCTTGGGGGGACAAAATAATTCACCCCTCCACTTT.